Listed here are 25 T cell receptor beta chains from one sample, sequenced in a study of tumor-infiltrating lymphocytes in primary liver carcinoma. Synthesis of TCR beta cDNA was carried out from 500 ng total RNA with a constant-region primer. Libraries for TCR beta were built through three nested multiplex PCR rounds, which together made up a slightly modified ARM-PCR procedure. Two initial PCR rounds of 10 to 11 cycles each paired TRBV1-TRBV30 forward primers with a C-beta reverse primer. TCRdb re-derived calls from the multiplex PCR reads in MiXCR, one entry per CDR3 protein. The data hold 100,000 or so distinct CDR3 sequences, with about four fifths observed a single time. Unsorted bulk tissue (roughly 20-31 mg) underwent RNA and DNA co-extraction. Specimen: liver tumor tissue from sampling region 3. Subset described: tumor region T3, left-lateral pole. These receptors were obtained from a man in his forties with primary liver carcinoma and hepatitis B virus infection.

Turning to this clonotype: The conserved closing phenylalanine or tryptophan is absent in this CDR3, likely reflecting a read error. This chain links TRBV29-1 with TRBJ2-3, with D tentatively TRBD2 (5 bases). The V gene's germline CDR1 is SQVTM and CDR2 ANQGSEA. V shed 7 bases and J shed 2 bases, with 7 bases lying between them. CDR3 size: 11 residues. This CDR3 is CSAGNTDTQYS. CDR3 DNA: TGCAGCGCGGGAAACACAGATACGCAGTATTCT.

A remark on this clonotype: A much larger clone sits a single nucleotide away, making a read error possible. The conserved final phenylalanine or tryptophan is absent from the CDR3, which likely points to a read error. The chain has TRBV28 and TRBJ2-4; D call uncertain. The germline gives CDR1 MDHEN, CDR2 SYDVKM. This CDR3 contains 15 residues. V was cut by 4 bases and J by 3 bases, with 13 bases left in between. This chain's CDR3 is CASSSPGPIKNIQYV. The CDR3 DNA sequence: TGTGCCAGCAGTTCCCCCGGGCCTATCAAAAACATTCAGTACGTC.

Remarks on this clonotype: One end of the junction fails to match germline, which may point to a read error. V and J are TRBV29-1 and TRBJ2-7; tentatively, D is TRBD2 (5 bases). The germline V gene encodes CDR1 SQVTM and CDR2 ANQGSEA. The CDR3 contains 15 residues. The CDR3 nucleotides are TGCAGGGTTGAAGATCCTGGCGGGTGCTCCTACGAGCAGTACTTC. Translated, it gives CRVEDPGGCSYEQYF.

A word on this clonotype: One end of the junction is discordant with germline, which a read error may explain. The chain uses TRBV29-1 and TRBJ2-1; D is uncertain. The CDR3 consists of 16 residues. Germline lookup yields CDR1 SQVTM and CDR2 ANQGSEA. CDR3 sequence: CSVDLLDASSYNEQLF. CDR3 sequence (DNA): TGCAGCGTTGATCTTCTGGACGCCAGCTCCTACAATGAGCAACTCTTC.

This clonotype occurred many times. The J gene is TRBJ2-6, the V gene TRBV30, with TRBD1 matching 9 bases. The CDR3 has 16 amino acids. With V trimmed by 5 bases and J by 0 bases, 5 bases remained unmatched. Per germline, CDR1 GTSNPN and CDR2 SVGIG (reference sequence). CDR3 sequence reads: CAWQNRGLSGANVLTF. The CDR3 DNA follows: TGTGCCTGGCAAAACAGGGGGCTCTCTGGGGCCAACGTCCTGACTTTC.

Turning to this clonotype: The junction does not match germline at one end; this may be a read error. The rearrangement uses TRBV29-1 and TRBJ2-7; the D call may be TRBD1 or TRBD2 (5 bases each). CDR1 is SQVTM and CDR2 is ANQGSEA in the germline V gene. This CDR3 spans 16 amino acids. Here the CDR3 reads CSTMTSGTGTPCEQYF. CDR3 nucleotides: TGCAGCACCATGACATCTGGGACCGGCACTCCCTGCGAGCAGTATTTC.

With respect to this clonotype: It is likely a read error, because the conserved phenylalanine at the end of the CDR3 is missing. Because the CDR3's place on the DNA is in doubt, the DNA is left out and the CDR3 is given as listed by TCRdb. J is TRBJ2-7 and V is TRBV11-2; the DNA was not compared with TRBD1, the D call given in the table. 12 amino acids form the CDR3, both terminal residues included. Germline V gene data show CDR1 as SGHAT and CDR2 as FQNNGV. CDR3 loop: CASSPGGYEQYS.

This CDR3 is CANIGMAGDNTEAFF. CDR3 bases: TGTGCCAACATCGGAATGGCAGGGGACAACACTGAAGCTTTCTTT. This sequence joins TRBV6-6 and TRBJ1-1, with a possible D match to TRBD1 (6 bases). Looked up from germline, CDR1 is MNHNY and CDR2 is SVGAGI (reference sequence). There are 15 residues in the CDR3. Trimming shortened V by 10 bases and J by 2 bases, and 20 bases separated the two germline ends.

Concerning this clonotype: A junction end diverges from the germline sequence, so it may reflect a read error. The rearrangement links TRBV5-1 to TRBJ1-1; D possibly corresponds to TRBD1 (5 bases). The CDR3 has 14 amino acids. CDR1 is SGHRS, CDR2 YFSETQ, per germline. This CDR3 is CASSLAGGYTKASF. CDR3 bases: TGCGCCAGCAGCTTGGCCGGGGGGTACACTAAAGCTTCCTTT.

This clonotype was seen more than once but under ten times. A read error may account for a junction end that differs from germline. The chain carries TRBV4-3 and TRBJ1-6, with TRBD1 as a possible D gene (5 bases). From germline, CDR1 is LGHNA and CDR2 YSLEER. This CDR3 region has 16 residues. The CDR3, as DNA: TGCGCTAGCAGCTCCTGGGATAGGGGAAGGAATTCAGCCCTCCACTTT. This gives the protein CASSSWDRGRNSALHF.

Comment on this clonotype: The CDR3 does not end in the conserved phenylalanine or tryptophan, so this is likely a read error. The J gene is TRBJ1-4, the V gene TRBV5-1; weak D call: TRBD1 (5 bases). The CDR3 extends over 14 amino acids. Germline CDR1 is SGHRS and CDR2 is YFSETQ. The V and J ends lost 5 bases and 8 bases respectively, with 16 bases between them. The CDR3 nucleotides read TGCGCCAGCAGTCAAGGGGTAATGCGGGAAAAACTGTTTCTT. Its translation: CASSQGVMREKLFL.

The chain joins TRBV11-2 to TRBJ2-5; D not resolved. This CDR3 has 12 residues. Deletions cut 1 base from V and 12 bases from J, with 12 bases between. The V gene's germline CDR1 is SGHAT and CDR2 FQNNGV. CDR3 in amino acids: CASSLVSGFEYF. In DNA, the CDR3 is TGTGCCAGCAGCTTAGTCTCTGGGTTCGAGTACTTC.

By share, this clonotype counts as medium-sized. J is TRBJ1-5 and V is TRBV6-1; TRBD1 agrees at 10 bases. The CDR3 spans 15 residues. V was pared by 3 bases and J by 4 bases, with 3 bases of the junction left unmatched. Per the germline V gene, CDR1 is MNHNS and CDR2 is SASEGT. The CDR3 spells CASSDPGQGNQPQHF. CDR3 in DNA: TGTGCCAGCAGTGATCCGGGACAGGGGAATCAGCCCCAGCATTTT.

Comment on this clonotype: At one boundary the junction diverges from the germline segment, which might be a read error. This chain connects TRBV11-2 to TRBJ2-7; the D is unclear. The CDR3 spans 14 residues. Germline loops: CDR1 SGHAT, CDR2 FQNNGV. Here the CDR3 DNA reads TGTGCCAGTAGCTCTAACAGTAACTCCTACGAACAGTACTTC. Residues: CASSSNSNSYEQYF.

The chain links TRBV6-2 or TRBV6-3 to TRBJ2-7, with D maybe TRBD2 (6 bases). The V gene's germline CDR1 is MNHEY and CDR2 SVGEGT. The CDR3 runs to 13 residues. V was trimmed by 11 bases and J by 4 bases, leaving 18 bases between them. The CDR3 sequence is CAGAGTGAYEQYF. The CDR3 DNA sequence: TGTGCCGGTGCCGGGACGGGAGCTTACGAGCAGTACTTC.

Concerning this clonotype: A junction end diverges from the germline sequence, so it may reflect a read error. V is TRBV11-2 and J is TRBJ2-7, with D tentatively TRBD1 or TRBD2 (5 bases each). From germline, CDR1 is SGHAT and CDR2 FQNNGV. The CDR3 spans 15 residues. Here the CDR3 reads CTSSRYAAGSHEQYF. DNA for the CDR3: TGTACCAGCAGCCGATATGCGGCAGGGAGCCACGAGCAGTACTTC.

This chain connects TRBV11-1 to TRBJ1-1, with D perhaps TRBD1 (6 bases). Germline V gene lookup returns CDR1 SGHAT and CDR2 FQDESV (reference sequence). The V end lost 2 bases, the J end lost 7 bases, and 14 bases lay between the germline ends. The CDR3 loop spans 14 amino acids. Here the CDR3 reads CASSLSQGIVEAFF. CDR3 bases: TGTGCCAGCAGCTTAAGTCAGGGGATAGTTGAAGCTTTCTTT.

A note on this clonotype: A read error is likely, as this CDR3 ends without the conserved phenylalanine or tryptophan. The gene calls are TRBV29-1 and TRBJ2-1, with no clear D. The germline gives CDR1 SQVTM, CDR2 ANQGSEA. This CDR3 spans 15 amino acids. The CDR3 is CSVDLSRANTNEQFV. DNA of the CDR3: TGCAGTGTTGATCTTTCTAGGGCCAATACAAATGAGCAGTTCGTC.

The V gene is TRBV7-9, the J gene TRBJ2-1; D is uncertain. CDR3 length equals 14 residues. The V gene lost 6 bases and the J gene lost 8 bases, with 17 bases spanning the gap. Germline V gives CDR1 SEHNR, CDR2 FQNEAQ (reference sequence). Written as DNA, the CDR3 is TGTGCCAGCAGTTTACTACCACGGTTCGATGAGCAGTTCTTC. It encodes CASSLLPRFDEQFF.

This clonotype was seen once. One end of the junction varies from germline; a read error may be responsible. This chain connects TRBV12-3 or TRBV12-4 to TRBJ2-5; tentatively, D is TRBD1 (6 bases). This CDR3 comprises 13 residues. The CDR3 nucleotides read TGTGCCAGCAGTCCCGACAGGATCGGGACCCAATACTTC. Translation: CASSPDRIGTQYF.

Regarding this clonotype: One end of the junction fails to match germline, which may point to a read error. The chain recombines TRBV11-3 with TRBJ2-1, with D possibly being TRBD2 (6 bases). This CDR3 spans 14 amino acids. The germline CDR1 and CDR2 sequences are SGHNT and YENEEA. The CDR3 sequence is CASSLTSIIDGQFF. As DNA, the CDR3 is TGCGCCAGCAGCTTGACTAGTATTATCGATGGACAGTTCTTC.

For this clonotype: One junction end disagrees with the germline gene, perhaps due to a read error. The chain carries TRBV6-2 or TRBV6-3 and TRBJ2-5; D gene unclear. The CDR3 covers 15 residues. The germline V gene has CDR1 MNHEY and CDR2 SVGEGT. CDR3 loop: CTSSPLLTGGETQYF. CDR3 bases: TGTACCAGCAGCCCCCTGCTAACGGGCGGAGAGACCCAGTATTTC.

A single count supports this clonotype. Because the CDR3 is missing its conserved closing phenylalanine or tryptophan, this is likely a read error. The rearrangement uses TRBV4-3 and TRBJ2-2; D call uncertain. CDR3 length: 13 residues. Germline values: CDR1 LGHNA, CDR2 YSLEER. CDR3 loop: CASIQVSGGELFL. The DNA for the CDR3 is TGCGCCAGCATCCAAGTTTCTGGAGGGGAGCTGTTTCTT.

Comments on this clonotype: Likely a read error: the CDR3 ends without its conserved phenylalanine or tryptophan. The DNA is omitted, as the CDR3 cannot be located on it reliably, and the CDR3 follows TCRdb's listing. The rearrangement uses TRBV11-2 and TRBJ2-5; the table names TRBD1, a call not compared with the DNA. The CDR3 region is 15 residues in length, termini included. Germline lookup yields CDR1 SGHAT and CDR2 FQNNGV. This CDR3 reads CASSLTPHVGESKYC.

As regards this clonotype: One end of the junction varies from germline; a read error may be responsible. V and J are TRBV11-1 and TRBJ2-3; D remains unclear. This CDR3 has 13 amino acids. The germline CDR1 and CDR2 sequences are SGHAT and FQDESV (reference sequence). The CDR3 DNA sequence: TGTACCAGCAGCTTTATTAGTACATATACGCAGTATTTT. Its translation is CTSSFISTYTQYF.